These 14 T cell receptor beta chains share one sample of origin, sequenced in a study of cytomegalovirus exposure and HLA in healthy donors. 13 Jbeta primers and 60 Vbeta primers were used for the PCR. The data were produced by immunoSEQ multiplex PCR, yet TCRdb's version contains in-frame clones alone and is incomplete. Among 95,000 to 150,000 clones listed, 50% to 80% were seen once. The material sequenced was PBMCs. These receptor sequences come from a woman aged 35 to 49 in good health and CMV-seropositive.

The V gene is TRBV5-4, the J gene TRBJ1-6; 7 bases fit TRBD1. The V gene's germline CDR1 is SGHNT and CDR2 YYREEE (reference sequence). After removal of 4 bases from V and 7 bases from J, the junction contained 8 bases not matched to a gene. The CDR3 length is 15 residues. The CDR3 DNA sequence: TGTGCCAGCAGCCAACAGGGGATACTAAATTCACCCCTCCACTTT. The encoded protein is CASSQQGILNSPLHF.

This clone has just one count. The gene calls are TRBV18 and TRBJ1-1, with D perhaps TRBD1 (6 bases). The CDR3 totals 13 residues. The V end lost 3 bases, the J end lost 4 bases, and 9 bases lay between the germline ends. Germline V lookup: CDR1 KGHSH, CDR2 LQKENI. This chain's CDR3 is CASSPGAGTEAFF. The CDR3 bases are TGTGCCAGCTCACCGGGGGCGGGCACTGAAGCTTTCTTT.

The chain recombines TRBV7-9 with TRBJ1-5, with 7 bases that match TRBD1. The germline V gene encodes CDR1 SEHNR and CDR2 FQNEAQ (reference sequence). CDR3 length: 12 residues. Trimming at V came to 5 bases and at J to 5 bases, leaving 0 bases not matched to a gene. The CDR3 nucleotides read TGTGCCAGCAGCCAGGGGGATCAGCCCCAGCATTTT. Encoded protein: CASSQGDQPQHF.

For this clone: Compared with germline, one end of the junction differs, possibly owing to a read error. The chain carries TRBV7-7 and TRBJ2-5; 7 bases are a match to TRBD1. Germline V gene sequence: CDR1 SSHAT, CDR2 FNYEAQ (reference sequence). CDR3 length equals 12 residues. CDR3 protein: CASSLQGETQYF. CDR3 coding DNA: TGTGCTAGCAGCTTACAGGGGGAGACCCAGTACTTC.

The CDR3: CASRGTLNTEAFF. The CDR3 DNA sequence: TGTGCCAGCAGAGGGACTTTGAACACTGAAGCTTTCTTT. The chain employs TRBV6-1 and TRBJ1-1; D may be TRBD1 (5 bases). Trimming pared 6 bases from V and 0 bases from J, leaving 8 bases between. CDR1 is MNHNS, CDR2 SASEGT, per germline. This CDR3 comprises 13 residues.

On this clone itself: The same CDR3 is also encoded by other DNA sequences in this sample. The chain uses TRBV28 and TRBJ1-2; D might be TRBD1 (5 bases). Germline CDR1 is MDHEN and CDR2 is SYDVKM. V lost 3 bases and J 2 bases, leaving 7 bases between the germline ends. This CDR3 comprises 13 residues. This CDR3 is CASSLNRNYGYTF. In nucleotides, the CDR3 is TGTGCCAGCAGTTTGAACAGGAACTATGGCTACACCTTC.

The V gene is TRBV28, the J gene TRBJ2-1; 9 nucleotides align to TRBD1. This CDR3 has 15 residues. Germline assignment: CDR1 MDHEN and CDR2 SYDVKM. Trimming removed 7 bases from V and 2 bases from J; junction bases left unmatched: 6. The CDR3 here is CASTKQGATYNEQFF. The CDR3 coding sequence is TGTGCCAGCACCAAACAGGGGGCCACCTACAATGAGCAGTTCTTC.

The chain has TRBV7-9 and TRBJ2-7; D is possibly TRBD2 (7 bases). The CDR3 totals 15 residues. Germline V gives CDR1 SEHNR, CDR2 FQNEAQ (reference sequence). Trimming removed 5 bases at V and 0 bases at J, with 14 bases between. CDR3 bases: TGTGCCAGCAGCCCCGGGGGGCCAATCTCCTACGAGCAGTACTTC. Protein sequence: CASSPGGPISYEQYF.

The chain joins TRBV9 to TRBJ2-5; a weak D match, TRBD2 (6 bases). This CDR3 has 14 amino acids. Germline lookup yields CDR1 SGDLS and CDR2 YYNGEE. The ends were cut back, 3 bases at V and 2 bases at J, with 11 bases in the middle. CDR3 in amino acids: CASSGGAEQETQYF. As DNA, the CDR3 is TGTGCCAGCAGCGGCGGGGCGGAACAAGAGACCCAGTACTTC.

V is TRBV5-1 and J is TRBJ1-2, with 8 bases matching TRBD1. V dropped 3 bases and J dropped 0; count of bases not matched to a gene: 7. Germline loops: CDR1 SGHRS, CDR2 YFSETQ. The CDR3 has 16 residues. DNA for the CDR3: TGCGCCAGCAGCTGGGACAGGTCGATAGCTAACTATGGCTACACCTTC. Translation gives CASSWDRSIANYGYTF.

V is TRBV2 and J is TRBJ1-2; weak D call: TRBD1 (6 bases). V was cut by 4 bases and J by 8 bases, with 14 bases left in between. CDR1 is SNHLY, CDR2 FYNNEI, per germline. CDR3 length: 13 amino acids. The CDR3: CASSAQGSEGYTF. CDR3 DNA sequence: TGTGCCAGCAGTGCCCAGGGGTCGGAAGGCTACACCTTC.

This sequence joins TRBV2 and TRBJ2-7; D possibly corresponds to TRBD2 (6 bases). Trimming shortened V by 8 bases and J by 0 bases, and 17 bases separated the two germline ends. This CDR3 spans 15 amino acids. Per the germline V gene, CDR1 is SNHLY and CDR2 is FYNNEI. CDR3 in amino acids: CASQVEAGSSYEQYF. CDR3 nucleotides: TGTGCCAGCCAAGTAGAGGCGGGGAGCTCCTACGAGCAGTACTTC. The full variable domain, with the rest looked up from reference TRBV2 and TRBJ2-7, is EPEVTQTPSHQVTQMGQEVILRCVPISNHLYFYWYRQILGQKVEFLVSFYNNEISEKSEIFDDQFSVERPDGSNFTLKIRSTKLEDSAMYFCASQVEAGSSYEQYFGPGTRLTVT.

The chain carries TRBV9 and TRBJ1-2; TRBD1 matches 8 bases. The V segment lost 3 bases and the J segment 4 bases; nucleotides outside the gene matches: 8. The CDR3 loop spans 15 amino acids. Germline-derived CDR1 and CDR2 are SGDLS and YYNGEE. CDR3 region: CASSATQGDGYGYTF. In DNA, the CDR3 is TGTGCCAGCAGCGCCACACAGGGGGATGGCTATGGCTACACCTTC.

The rearrangement uses TRBV5-1 and TRBJ1-2, with 8 positions matching TRBD1. CDR3 size: 15 residues. Germline V gene sequence: CDR1 SGHRS, CDR2 YFSETQ. Losses at the gene ends were 3 bases for V and 3 bases for J; bases not matched to a gene: 7. CDR3 in amino acids: CASSSGQGGYYGYTF. Here the CDR3 DNA reads TGCGCCAGCAGCTCAGGACAGGGCGGCTACTATGGCTACACCTTC.